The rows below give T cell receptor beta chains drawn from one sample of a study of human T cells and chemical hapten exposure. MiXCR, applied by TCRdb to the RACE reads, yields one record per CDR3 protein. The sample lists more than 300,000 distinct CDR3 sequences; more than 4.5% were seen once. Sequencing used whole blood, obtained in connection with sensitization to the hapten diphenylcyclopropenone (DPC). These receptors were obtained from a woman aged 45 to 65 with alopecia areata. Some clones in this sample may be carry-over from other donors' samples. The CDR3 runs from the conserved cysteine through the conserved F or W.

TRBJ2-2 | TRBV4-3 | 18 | CASSHAAQGGPNTGELFF
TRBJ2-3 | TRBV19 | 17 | CASSIILPSGLTDTQYF
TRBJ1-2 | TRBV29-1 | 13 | CSVENSANYGYTF
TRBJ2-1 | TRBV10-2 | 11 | CAIGTEMEQFF
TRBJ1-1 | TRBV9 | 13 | CASSFNTNTEAFF
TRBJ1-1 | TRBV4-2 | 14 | CASSPAGEDTEAFF
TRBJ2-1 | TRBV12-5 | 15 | CASGLGTGGYNEQFF
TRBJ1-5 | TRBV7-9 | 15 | CASSLGGMRNQPQHF
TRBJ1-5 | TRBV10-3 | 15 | CAISDSRAFNQPQHF
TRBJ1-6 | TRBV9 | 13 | CASSVDNPSPLHF
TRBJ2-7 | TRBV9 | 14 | CASSSAVDSYEQYF
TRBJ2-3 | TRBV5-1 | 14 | CASQTSGRTDTQYF
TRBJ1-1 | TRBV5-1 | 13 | CASSSDGNTEAFF
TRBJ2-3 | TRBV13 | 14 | CASSLQGPRDTQYF
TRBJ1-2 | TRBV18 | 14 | CASSLRGGESGYTF
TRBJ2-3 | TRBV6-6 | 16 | CATRWTSGGTTDTQYF
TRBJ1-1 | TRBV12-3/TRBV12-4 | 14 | CASSVLSLGTEAFF
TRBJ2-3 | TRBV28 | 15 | CASTMTSGLPDTQYF
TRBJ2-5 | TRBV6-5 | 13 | CASSYGRQETQYF
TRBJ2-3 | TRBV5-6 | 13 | CASSPGTADTQYF
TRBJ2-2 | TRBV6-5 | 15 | CASSEGTVSTGELFF
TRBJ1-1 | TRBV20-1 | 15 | CSAAPGQGTNTEAFF
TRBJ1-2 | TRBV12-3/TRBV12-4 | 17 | CASSSRGRQGRDYGYTF
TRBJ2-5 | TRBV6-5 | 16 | CASSPTRRGFTETQYF
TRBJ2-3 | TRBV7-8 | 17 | CASSSPRTSGSTDTQYF
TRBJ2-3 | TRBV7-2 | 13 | CGSSPFRTDTQYF
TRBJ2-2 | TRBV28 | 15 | CASSNAGGSPGELFF
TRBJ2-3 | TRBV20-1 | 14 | CSARDFRAVDTQYF
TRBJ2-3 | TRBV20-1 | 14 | CSAPSGRAQDTQYF
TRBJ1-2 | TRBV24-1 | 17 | CATSDLGGTGPNYGYTF
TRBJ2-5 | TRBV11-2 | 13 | CASNELWRKTQYF
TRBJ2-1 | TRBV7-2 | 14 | CASSGTSGGAGQFF
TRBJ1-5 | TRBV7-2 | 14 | CASSDLNSNQPQHF
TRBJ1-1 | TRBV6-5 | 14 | CASSYNGDDTEAFF
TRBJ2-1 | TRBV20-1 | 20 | CSAREDLRTSGASSYNEQFF
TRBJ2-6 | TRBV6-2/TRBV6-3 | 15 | CASRETNSGANVLTF
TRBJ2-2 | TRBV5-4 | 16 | CASSSQRGGPAGELFF
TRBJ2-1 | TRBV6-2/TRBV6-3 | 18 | CASSYRTSGGISYNEQFF
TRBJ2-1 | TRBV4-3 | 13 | CASSQKITDEQFF
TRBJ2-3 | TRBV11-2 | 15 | CASSPYRAGTDTQYF
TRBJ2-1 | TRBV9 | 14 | CASSVAGDRNEQFF
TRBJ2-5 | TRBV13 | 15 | CASSSRQGAQETQYF
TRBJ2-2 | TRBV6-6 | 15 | CASSYAGGFTGELFF
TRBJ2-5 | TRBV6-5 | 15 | CASSLGTGDSETQYF
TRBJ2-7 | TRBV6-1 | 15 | CASSVSARAPGEQYF
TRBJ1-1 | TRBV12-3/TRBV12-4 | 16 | CASSPRDRGMNTEAFF
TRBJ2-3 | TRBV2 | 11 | CATSNTDTQYF
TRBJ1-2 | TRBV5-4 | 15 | CASSLAQGPNYGYTF
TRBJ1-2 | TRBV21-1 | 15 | CASSMSKGPYYGYTF
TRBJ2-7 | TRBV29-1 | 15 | CSVRLAGTLRIEQYF
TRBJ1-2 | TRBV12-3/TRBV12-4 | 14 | CASSLGPVHDGYTF
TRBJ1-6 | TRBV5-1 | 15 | CASSLRGLDNSPLHF
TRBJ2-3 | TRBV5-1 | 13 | CASSSPYTDTQYF
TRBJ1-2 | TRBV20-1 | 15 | CSAIPRYEGAYGYTF
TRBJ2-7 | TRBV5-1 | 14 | CASSLGAGIYEQYF
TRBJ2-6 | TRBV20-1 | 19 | CSARPSGTGKFDGANVLTF
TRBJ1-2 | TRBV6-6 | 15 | CASSPQDRGHYGYSF